One and the same sample provided the 18 T cell receptor beta chains below, sequenced in a study of cytomegalovirus exposure and HLA in healthy donors. The PCR made use of 60 Vbeta and 13 Jbeta primers. Libraries were prepared by immunoSEQ multiplex PCR; TCRdb keeps only in-frame clonotypes and omits some of them. The listing contains about 70,000 clones. Source material: PBMCs. These receptors originate from a female donor in good health and CMV-seropositive.

This chain links TRBV6-6 with TRBJ2-1; 12 nucleotides agree with TRBD2. Germline lookup yields CDR1 MNHNY and CDR2 SVGAGI (reference sequence). This CDR3 spans 15 amino acids. Losses at the gene ends were 7 bases for V and 4 bases for J; bases not matched to a gene: 5. Written as DNA, the CDR3 is TGTGCCAGCAACCCTAGCGGGGGGGCTTACAATGAGCAGTTCTTC. Residues: CASNPSGGAYNEQFF.

V is TRBV7-2 and J is TRBJ1-1, with D hard to call. CDR1 is SGHTA and CDR2 is FQGNSA in the germline V gene. Trimming took off 8 bases at V and 1 base at J, with 11 bases between the two ends. The CDR3 covers 13 residues. CDR3 sequence reads: CASATSGNTEAFF. In nucleotides, the CDR3 is TGTGCCAGCGCTACGTCAGGGAACACTGAAGCTTTCTTT.

The chain has TRBV9 and TRBJ1-2; D remains unclear. V was trimmed by 0 bases and J by 5 bases, leaving 11 bases between them. The CDR3 length is 14 residues. Germline lookup yields CDR1 SGDLS and CDR2 YYNGEE. CDR3 protein: CASSVEDSGYGYTF. In DNA, the CDR3 is TGTGCCAGCAGCGTAGAAGATTCAGGTTATGGCTACACCTTC. The full variable domain, completed using reference TRBV9 and TRBJ1-2, is DSGVTQTPKHLITATGQRVTLRCSPRSGDLSVYWYQQSLDQGLQFLIQYYNGEERAKGNILERFSAQQFPDLHSELNLSSLELGDSALYFCASSVEDSGYGYTFGSGTRLTVV.

The genes are TRBV19 and TRBJ2-3; D is unresolved. Trimming took 5 bases from V and 2 from J, leaving 14 bases between them. This CDR3 region has 15 residues. Germline-derived CDR1 and CDR2 are LNHDA and SQIVND (reference sequence). The CDR3 loop reads CASSGSWLSTDTQYF. The CDR3, as DNA: TGTGCCAGTAGTGGCTCGTGGTTGTCCACAGATACGCAGTATTTT.

The chain employs TRBV2 and TRBJ1-2, with 8 bases matching TRBD1. Germline-derived CDR1 and CDR2 are SNHLY and FYNNEI. The CDR3 loop spans 16 amino acids. Trimming took 9 bases from V and 4 from J; bases not matched to a gene: 16. The CDR3 sequence: CARTGGADRELYGYTF. DNA for the CDR3: TGTGCCAGAACGGGGGGTGCGGACAGGGAACTCTATGGCTACACCTTC.

The chain is built from TRBV28 and TRBJ1-2; tentatively, D is TRBD1 (5 bases). V dropped 6 bases and J dropped 2 bases, with 13 bases sitting between them. The germline V gene has CDR1 MDHEN and CDR2 SYDVKM. There are 14 residues in the CDR3. CDR3 DNA: TGTGCCAGCAGCCCCTCCAGGGAAAACTATGGCTACACCTTC. Its protein is CASSPSRENYGYTF.

The rearrangement links TRBV27 to TRBJ1-5; D is unclear. Trimming cost V 5 bases and J 11 bases, with 19 bases left between them. Germline V lookup: CDR1 MNHEY, CDR2 SMNVEV (reference sequence). This CDR3 is built from 14 residues. This chain's CDR3 is CASSVGNPTGTQHF. CDR3 DNA: TGTGCCAGCAGTGTGGGAAACCCGACCGGGACCCAGCATTTT.

The chain carries TRBV10-2 and TRBJ2-7, with 9 bases matching TRBD2. J lost 2 bases, V lost 5 bases, and 7 bases had no gene match. The CDR3 covers 15 residues. Germline CDR1 WSHSY, CDR2 SAAADI. DNA of the CDR3: TGCGCCAGCAGTATTACTAGCGGGTCCGCCTACGAGCAGTACTTC. Translation: CASSITSGSAYEQYF.

The V call is TRBV7-2, the J call TRBJ2-7; 10 positions agree with TRBD2. Germline V CDR1 and CDR2: SGHTA, FQGNSA. The CDR3 is 15 residues long. The V gene end was trimmed by 5 bases and the J gene end by 4 bases; junction bases not matched to a gene: 8. CDR3 sequence (DNA): TGTGCCAGCAGCGATCGACTAGCGGGTAATTACGAGCAGTACTTC. Its protein is CASSDRLAGNYEQYF.

This chain connects TRBV9 to TRBJ2-5; 11 bases are shared with TRBD1. The CDR3 totals 15 residues. The V segment lost 3 bases and the J segment 0 bases; nucleotides outside the gene matches: 1. Germline CDR1 reads SGDLS; CDR2 reads YYNGEE. CDR3 sequence reads: CASSEGQGDQETQYF. Written as DNA, the CDR3 is TGTGCCAGCAGCGAGGGACAGGGGGACCAAGAGACCCAGTACTTC.

The V and J genes are TRBV5-1 and TRBJ2-5, with a possible D match to TRBD2 (5 bases). The CDR3 contains 12 residues. Germline assignment: CDR1 SGHRS and CDR2 YFSETQ. The V end lost 5 bases, the J end lost 5 bases, and 10 bases lay between the germline ends. CDR3 sequence reads: CASSSGVETQYF. The CDR3 bases are TGCGCCAGCAGTTCCGGGGTGGAGACCCAGTACTTC.

This chain uses TRBV4-3 with TRBJ2-7, with D unclear. The CDR3 loop spans 19 amino acids. The V gene lost 0 bases and the J gene lost 5 bases, with 26 bases spanning the gap. Germline values: CDR1 LGHNA, CDR2 YSLEER. The CDR3 is CASSQDAPTAAGWPHEQYF. The CDR3 nucleotides are TGCGCCAGCAGCCAAGATGCCCCGACGGCGGCCGGGTGGCCCCACGAGCAGTACTTC.

This chain uses TRBV5-1 with TRBJ2-7; the match to TRBD1 covers 7 bases. V gave up 5 bases and J gave up 0 bases; unmatched junction bases: 5. The CDR3 totals 14 residues. From germline, CDR1 is SGHRS and CDR2 YFSETQ. CDR3 region: CASREGAVSYEQYF. The CDR3 coding sequence is TGCGCCAGCAGAGAGGGGGCCGTCTCCTACGAGCAGTACTTC. Full variable domain (rest looked up from reference TRBV5-1 and TRBJ2-7): KAGVTQTPRYLIKTRGQQVTLSCSPISGHRSVSWYQQTPGQGLQFLFEYFSETQRNKGNFPGRFSGRQFSNSRSEMNVSTLELGDSALYLCASREGAVSYEQYFGPGTRLTVT.

The chain joins TRBV30 to TRBJ1-2; tentative D call: TRBD1 (5 bases). Germline CDR1 is GTSNPN and CDR2 is SVGIG (reference sequence). The CDR3 loop spans 12 amino acids. V was cut by 4 bases and J by 6 bases, with 12 bases left in between. CDR3 region: CAWTGLGDGYTF. The CDR3 nucleotides are TGTGCCTGGACAGGCCTAGGGGATGGCTACACCTTC.

V is TRBV10-1 and J is TRBJ2-7; 7 bases map to TRBD2. Germline V gives CDR1 WNHNN, CDR2 SYGVQD (reference sequence). J lost 3 bases, V lost 4 bases, and 0 bases had no gene match. The CDR3 totals 12 residues. The CDR3 loop reads CASSVAGYEQYF. The CDR3, as DNA: TGCGCCAGCAGTGTAGCGGGCTACGAGCAGTACTTC.

The chain combines TRBV11-2 with TRBJ2-7; 13 positions agree with TRBD2. V was clipped by 6 bases and J by 2 bases; unmatched bases: 4. In germline, CDR1 is SGHAT, CDR2 FQNNGV. This CDR3 has 15 amino acids. The CDR3 sequence is CASSSGLAGTYEQYF. The CDR3 DNA reads TGTGCCAGCAGTTCGGGACTAGCGGGGACCTACGAGCAGTACTTC.

The chain employs TRBV5-1 and TRBJ2-3, with a weak D call TRBD2 (5 bases). Deletions cut 2 bases from V and 4 bases from J, with 14 bases between. The germline gives CDR1 SGHRS, CDR2 YFSETQ. The CDR3 length is 15 residues. CDR3 sequence: CASSLADPRADTQYF. For the CDR3, the DNA is TGCGCCAGCAGCTTAGCGGACCCTAGGGCAGATACGCAGTATTTT.

The chain couples TRBV28 to TRBJ1-3; D may be TRBD1 (5 bases). This CDR3 has 15 residues. In germline, CDR1 is MDHEN, CDR2 SYDVKM. V lost 4 bases and J 4 bases, leaving 14 bases between the germline ends. The CDR3 spells CASSYWGGEGNTIYF. The CDR3 DNA is TGTGCCAGCAGTTACTGGGGGGGGGAAGGAAACACCATATATTTT.